This record covers a single TCR beta chain. Its antigen is undetermined. V lost 3 bases, J lost 4 bases, and 15 bases lay in between. The CDR3 length is 14 residues. From germline, CDR1 is GTSNPN and CDR2 SVGIG (reference sequence). PCR amplification relied on 60 Vbeta primers (plus 13 Jbeta primers). The table came from immunoSEQ multiplex PCR; TCRdb's copy has only in-frame clones and leaves some out. The sample has around 130,000 clones, roughly 9% seen once. This sample is drawn from a study of cytomegalovirus exposure and HLA in healthy donors. Study conclusions and caveats: A later analysis found that most CMV-associated TCR beta chains appeared HLA-restricted.

Input material: PBMCs. The receptor comes from a middle-aged woman in good health and CMV-seropositive. The chain couples TRBV30 to TRBJ1-2, with D unresolved. This chain's CDR3 is CAWRTGTDFYGYTF. The DNA for the CDR3 is TGTGCCTGGAGAACGGGAACGGACTTCTATGGCTACACCTTC.